The next 18 T cell receptor beta chains were all read from a single sample in a study of cytomegalovirus exposure and HLA in healthy donors (TCRdb year 2017). The method was the immunoSEQ multiplex PCR assay. A mixture of 60 forward primers for TCR Vbeta segments and 13 reverse primers for TCR Jbeta segments was used in the multiplex PCR. Here the immuneACCESS table is served through TCRdb, limited to in-frame sequences with V and J called. Missing clones are a known gap in these copies; in checked studies unresolved V genes cover under half, and the rest lacks a known reason. The sample contains 130,000 or so clones, more than 60% of them found a single time. The ten largest clones add up to approximately 3.2% of the sample. Sequences were obtained from PBMCs. All receptors come from a man aged 40-50 years in good health and CMV-seronegative.

V usage is TRBV6-1 and J usage is TRBJ1-5, with D perhaps TRBD1 (5 bases). This CDR3 contains 14 residues. Germline CDR1 MNHNS, CDR2 SASEGT. The CDR3 DNA is TGTACTTTAAGAACAGTAGGGGACAATCAGCCCCAGCATTTT. The encoded protein is CTLRTVGDNQPQHF.

This clone was observed a handful of times. V usage is TRBV4-1 and J usage is TRBJ1-1, with a possible D match to TRBD1 (6 bases). The CDR3 has 15 residues. The V end was cut by 1 base, the J end by 10 bases, with 19 bases between. CDR1 and CDR2 from the germline V gene are MGHRA and YSYEKL. The CDR3 region is CASSQVGRAGEGAFF. CDR3 coding DNA: TGCGCCAGCAGCCAAGTGGGGCGGGCAGGGGAAGGAGCTTTCTTT.

V is TRBV11-2 and J is TRBJ1-6; TRBD1 is a possible D gene (6 bases). Trimming removed 4 bases at V and 7 bases at J, with 17 bases between. Looked up from germline, CDR1 is SGHAT and CDR2 is FQNNGV. The CDR3 is 16 amino acids. The CDR3 region is CASSSRQESTNSPLHF. The DNA of the CDR3 is TGTGCCAGCAGCTCACGACAGGAGTCTACGAATTCACCCCTCCACTTT.

The rearrangement uses TRBV7-2 and TRBJ2-7, with 9 bases fitting TRBD2. CDR1 is SGHTA, CDR2 FQGNSA, per germline. Germline trimming cut 3 bases from V and 3 bases from J; bases unmatched to any gene: 9. The length of the CDR3 is 16 residues. CDR3 bases: TGTGCCAGCAGCTTTGGGTTTGGGCGGGGGGGCTACGAGCAGTACTTC. Protein sequence: CASSFGFGRGGYEQYF.

Here the CDR3 DNA reads TGCAGCGTTCAGACAGACACCGGGGAGCTGTTTTTT. Encoded protein: CSVQTDTGELFF. This sequence joins TRBV29-1 and TRBJ2-2; D possibly corresponds to TRBD1 (5 bases). CDR1 is SQVTM, CDR2 ANQGSEA, per germline. V lost 5 bases, J lost 3 bases, and 7 bases lay in between. The CDR3 has 12 amino acids.

The count of this clone is one. The chain has TRBV14 and TRBJ2-5; 8 bases agree with TRBD1. J was trimmed by 5 bases and V by 6 bases; bases with no gene match: 8. Germline lookup yields CDR1 SGHDN and CDR2 FVKESK. The CDR3 has 14 residues. The CDR3 DNA sequence: TGTGCCAGCAGTCCAGACAGGGGACGGGAGACCCAGTACTTC. Translating gives CASSPDRGRETQYF.

The CDR3 protein is CASREVGRGNTEAFF. The CDR3 nucleotides read TGTGCCAGCAGGGAGGTGGGTCGAGGGAACACTGAAGCTTTCTTT. The J gene is TRBJ1-1, the V gene TRBV6-1; D remains ambiguous. The CDR3 covers 15 residues. With 6 bases removed from V and 1 base from J, the gap between germline ends came to 15 bases. Per germline, CDR1 MNHNS and CDR2 SASEGT.

This clone has just one count. V usage is TRBV19 and J usage is TRBJ2-5; D may be TRBD2 (6 bases). Trimming stripped 5 bases from V and 9 bases from J, with 25 bases between. From germline, CDR1 is LNHDA and CDR2 SQIVND (reference sequence). The CDR3 runs to 16 residues. The chain's CDR3 is CASSEDPGFFWEAQYF. The CDR3 DNA follows: TGTGCCAGTAGTGAAGACCCGGGTTTCTTTTGGGAGGCCCAGTACTTC.

The CDR3 loop is CASSGQGPQGYGYTF. CDR3 nucleotide sequence: TGTGCCAGCAGTGGACAGGGGCCCCAAGGATATGGCTACACCTTC. The chain uses TRBV2 and TRBJ1-2, with TRBD1 matching 8 bases. Germline values: CDR1 SNHLY, CDR2 FYNNEI. V shed 4 bases, J shed 5 bases, and the junction held 9 bases outside the gene matches. CDR3 size: 15 residues. The variable domain in full, with the rest retrieved from reference TRBV2 and TRBJ1-2, is EPEVTQTPSHQVTQMGQEVILRCVPISNHLYFYWYRQILGQKVEFLVSFYNNEISEKSEIFDDQFSVERPDGSNFTLKIRSTKLEDSAMYFCASSGQGPQGYGYTFGSGTRLTVV.

V is TRBV2 and J is TRBJ1-5; 10 positions match TRBD1. The CDR3 consists of 14 residues. After removal of 6 bases from V and 6 bases from J, the junction contained 5 bases not matched to a gene. Germline loops: CDR1 SNHLY, CDR2 FYNNEI. The CDR3 here is CASRDRGILQPQHF. CDR3 nucleotides: TGTGCCAGCAGGGACAGGGGGATTCTTCAGCCCCAGCATTTT.

The chain couples TRBV7-9 to TRBJ1-3, with 10 nucleotides matching TRBD1. V lost 5 bases to trimming and J lost 4 bases; unmatched junction nucleotides: 11. CDR3 size: 17 residues. Germline CDR1 reads SEHNR; CDR2 reads FQNEAQ (reference sequence). This CDR3 is CASSPRDRGLMGNTIYF. CDR3 nucleotides: TGTGCCAGCAGCCCTAGGGACAGGGGTTTGATGGGAAACACCATATATTTT.

This clone was detected only a few times. The chain uses TRBV2 and TRBJ2-6; TRBD1 matches at 7 bases. The CDR3 is 15 residues long. J lost 2 bases, V lost 6 bases, and 4 bases had no gene match. Germline CDR1 and CDR2: SNHLY and FYNNEI. The CDR3 protein is CASSPDRAGANVLTF. The CDR3 region has the DNA TGTGCCAGCAGCCCAGACAGGGCTGGGGCCAACGTCCTGACTTTC.

The rearrangement joins TRBV5-1 to TRBJ1-3; D might be TRBD1 (5 bases). The germline CDR1 and CDR2 sequences are SGHRS and YFSETQ. The CDR3 has 17 residues. V was shortened by 4 bases and J by 0 bases, with 17 bases between the two germline ends. CDR3 sequence: CASSPRADRNSGNTIYF. The CDR3 nucleotides are TGCGCCAGCAGCCCAAGGGCCGACAGAAACTCTGGAAACACCATATATTTT.

The chain uses TRBV25-1 and TRBJ2-1; 9 bases map to TRBD1. With 8 bases clipped from V and 9 bases from J, the junction kept 11 bases outside the gene matches. Germline V gene lookup returns CDR1 MGHDK and CDR2 SYGVNS. This CDR3 spans 14 amino acids. In DNA, the CDR3 is TGTGCCAGCGGGGAGAGCCCGGACAGGGGTGAGCAGTTCTTC. Translating it yields CASGESPDRGEQFF.

The chain joins TRBV6-6 to TRBJ1-5, with D hard to call. The V end lost 2 bases, the J end lost 4 bases, and 6 bases lay between the germline ends. The CDR3 spans 13 residues. CDR1 is MNHNY and CDR2 is SVGAGI in the germline V gene (reference sequence). This chain's CDR3 is CASSYGGNQPQHF. CDR3 in DNA: TGTGCCAGCAGTTACGGAGGGAATCAGCCCCAGCATTTT.

This clone was seen a few times. The chain joins TRBV4-3 to TRBJ1-1, with no clear D. The CDR3 loop spans 16 amino acids. V gave up 0 bases and J gave up 1 base, with 12 bases separating them. The V gene's germline CDR1 is LGHNA and CDR2 YSLEER. CDR3 in amino acids: CASSQDWSPGNTEAFF. The CDR3 DNA reads as TGCGCCAGCAGCCAAGATTGGAGCCCCGGGAACACTGAAGCTTTCTTT.

The rearrangement links TRBV9 to TRBJ2-1, with 14 bases that match TRBD2. Per germline, CDR1 SGDLS and CDR2 YYNGEE. The CDR3 contains 18 residues. Trimming at V came to 0 bases and at J to 7 bases, leaving 9 bases not matched to a gene. CDR3 sequence reads: CASSVATTSGGASNEQFF. The CDR3 DNA follows: TGTGCCAGCAGCGTAGCTACGACTAGCGGGGGGGCTAGTAATGAGCAGTTCTTC.

The J gene is TRBJ2-5, the V gene TRBV7-9; tentative D call: TRBD1 (5 bases). The V and J ends lost 4 bases and 3 bases respectively, with 15 bases between them. The CDR3 consists of 15 residues. Germline-derived CDR1 and CDR2 are SEHNR and FQNEAQ (reference sequence). CDR3 protein: CASSYGIGVEETQYF. Written as DNA, the CDR3 is TGTGCCAGCAGCTACGGTATAGGGGTTGAAGAGACCCAGTACTTC.